Shown below are 23 T cell receptor beta chains from a single sample sequenced in a study of regulatory T cells in long-lasting Graves disease. Sequencing libraries for TCR beta were prepared with iRepertoire HTBI primers and Arm-PCR of CDR3 regions. Each CDR3 protein gets one entry after TCRdb re-called the multiplex PCR reads with MiXCR. The top ten hold roughly a tenth of the sample, which has about 540,000 distinct CDR3 sequences, approximately 13% seen once. Time point here: newly diagnosed GD, antithyroid drugs for less than 3 months. The authors made the TCR library using RNA they extracted from PBMCs. This sample also belongs to another study, concerning T cells in Graves' hyperthyroidism and ophthalmopathy.

The material sequenced was peripheral blood mononuclear cells (PBMCs), taken at new diagnosis, from a patient treated with antithyroid drugs. All receptors come from a man aged 25-40 years with Graves disease.

In this sample, this clonotype turned up a few times. Germline is not matched at one junction end, which may reflect a read error. This sequence joins TRBV10-3 and TRBJ1-3; D is unclear. This CDR3 has 13 amino acids. The germline V gene encodes CDR1 ENHRY and CDR2 SYGVKD. The CDR3 DNA is TGTGCCACTGTATCAGGCTCTGGAAACACCATGTATTTT. Its translation: CATVSGSGNTMYF.

This clonotype has at least ten counts. This sequence joins TRBV12-3 or TRBV12-4 and TRBJ1-1, with TRBD1 matching over 7 bases. Unmatched junction bases numbered 5, after V lost 6 bases and J lost 1 base. The CDR3 consists of 14 residues. The CDR3 DNA reads TGTGCCAGCAGGATGACAGGGACGAACACTGAAGCTTTCTTT. This sequence encodes CASRMTGTNTEAFF.

This clonotype was seen many times. This chain uses TRBV12-3 or TRBV12-4 with TRBJ2-3, with 7 bases matching TRBD1. The CDR3 length is 16 residues. V shed 6 bases, J shed 4 bases, and the junction held 13 bases outside the gene matches. The chain's CDR3 is CASSYHVGTESDTQYF. The CDR3 DNA sequence: TGTGCCAGCAGCTACCACGTTGGGACAGAATCAGATACGCAGTATTTT.

This clonotype was seen more than once but under ten times. The V call is TRBV5-5, the J call TRBJ2-2; D perhaps matches TRBD1 (5 bases). Germline-derived CDR1 and CDR2 are SGHKS and YYEKEE (reference sequence). The V end was cut by 1 base, the J end by 5 bases, with 12 bases between. This CDR3 spans 15 amino acids. DNA of the CDR3: TGTGCCAGCAGCTTGCTCCAGGGTGAGACCGGGGAGCTGTTTTTT. This codes for CASSLLQGETGELFF.

This clonotype was counted a single time. In this CDR3 the conserved last residue, phenylalanine or tryptophan, is missing, so a read error is likely. The V call is TRBV20-1, the J call TRBJ1-1, with no clear D. CDR1 is DFQATT, CDR2 SNEGSKA, per germline (reference sequence). The CDR3 runs to 15 residues. Trimming pared 7 bases from V and 0 bases from J, leaving 18 bases between. The CDR3 sequence is CSVDHNANMNTEAFS. The CDR3 coding sequence is TGCAGTGTTGACCACAACGCGAACATGAACACTGAAGCTTTCTCT.

This clonotype was detected a few times. The genes are TRBV25-1 and TRBJ2-1; D gene ambiguous. There are 13 residues in the CDR3. In germline, CDR1 is MGHDK, CDR2 SYGVNS. V shed 2 bases and J shed 12 bases, with 14 bases lying between them. In DNA form, the CDR3 reads TGTGCCAGCAGTGAACGTGGGCAAAGGGCGCAGTTCTTC. Its protein product is CASSERGQRAQFF.

This clonotype has just a few counts. The chain joins TRBV30 to TRBJ2-7; 7 bases are a match to TRBD1. The CDR3 is made up of 15 amino acids. Germline V gene lookup returns CDR1 GTSNPN and CDR2 SVGIG (reference sequence). V lost 3 bases and J lost 4; bases outside the gene matches: 12. As DNA, the CDR3 is TGTGCCTGGAGAGTCCGGGACAGACCAGGATACGAGCAGTACTTC. It encodes CAWRVRDRPGYEQYF.

This clonotype was found a few times. The chain carries TRBV20-1 and TRBJ2-3; the match to TRBD1 covers 11 bases. V gave up 5 bases and J gave up 6 bases; unmatched junction bases: 10. The CDR3 loop spans 15 amino acids. Germline CDR1 and CDR2: DFQATT and SNEGSKA (reference sequence). CDR3 sequence (DNA): TGCAGTGCTCTACGGACAGGGGGCCAGGGCGATACGCAGTATTTT. Translated: CSALRTGGQGDTQYF.

Turning to this clonotype: This may be a read error: a much more frequent sequence differs by one nucleotide. The V gene is TRBV7-6, the J gene TRBJ2-1; maybe TRBD2 (5 bases). From germline, CDR1 is SGHVS and CDR2 FNYEAQ. Trimming took off 2 bases at V and 14 bases at J, with 10 bases between the two ends. The CDR3 is made up of 11 amino acids. Here the CDR3 DNA reads TGTGCCAGCAGCTTAATTGGGGAGAAGTTCTTC. This encodes CASSLIGEKFF.

This clonotype was picked up a small number of times. No conserved phenylalanine or tryptophan ends this CDR3, so it is likely a read error. This sequence joins TRBV29-1 and TRBJ1-5; D is ambiguous. The CDR3 is 12 residues long. Germline values: CDR1 SQVTM, CDR2 ANQGSEA. Between the trimmed V and J ends, which lost 4 bases and 7 bases, there was a span of 11 bases. CDR3 loop: CSVGPPGQPQHL. CDR3 DNA sequence: TGCAGCGTTGGCCCTCCAGGACAGCCCCAGCATCTT.

This clonotype was recorded at least ten times. The rearrangement uses TRBV11-2 and TRBJ2-5; the D is unclear. The germline gives CDR1 SGHAT, CDR2 FQNNGV. Between the trimmed V and J ends, which lost 4 bases and 8 bases, there was a span of 14 bases. The CDR3 spans 13 residues. This CDR3 is CASSSVLLDTQYF. The CDR3 coding sequence is TGTGCCAGCAGCTCAGTACTCCTAGATACCCAGTACTTC. The entire variable domain, with the rest obtained from reference TRBV11-2 and TRBJ2-5, is as follows: EAGVAQSPRYKIIEKRQSVAFWCNPISGHATLYWYQQILGQGPKLLIQFQNNGVVDDSQLPKDRFSAERLKGVDSTLKIQPAKLEDSAVYLCASSSVLLDTQYFGPGTRLLVL.

This clonotype has at least ten counts. This chain links TRBV11-2 with TRBJ1-5; D unclear. CDR1 and CDR2 (germline): SGHAT, FQNNGV. V lost 1 base, J lost 4 bases, and 8 bases lay in between. This CDR3 is built from 14 residues. The CDR3 DNA follows: TGTGCCAGCAGCTTAGTAGGGAGAAATCAGCCCCAGCATTTT. It encodes CASSLVGRNQPQHF.

This clonotype was counted only a few times. The rearrangement uses TRBV7-7 and TRBJ2-2; weak D call: TRBD2 (5 bases). CDR1 is SSHAT and CDR2 is FNYEAQ in the germline V gene (reference sequence). Trimming stripped 2 bases from V and 1 base from J, with 8 bases between. The CDR3 spans 15 residues. In DNA, the CDR3 is TGTGCCAGCAGCTTATCCGGGGTGAACACCGGGGAGCTGTTTTTT. Translating it yields CASSLSGVNTGELFF.

The CDR3 loop reads CASKEEPYEQYF. DNA of the CDR3: TGTGCCAGCAAGGAGGAACCCTACGAGCAGTACTTC. The chain couples TRBV2 to TRBJ2-7, with D maybe TRBD2 (5 bases). The CDR3 loop spans 12 amino acids. CDR1 is SNHLY and CDR2 is FYNNEI in the germline V gene. The V and J ends lost 7 bases and 2 bases respectively, with 9 bases between them. The variable domain in full, with the rest retrieved from reference TRBV2 and TRBJ2-7, is EPEVTQTPSHQVTQMGQEVILRCVPISNHLYFYWYRQILGQKVEFLVSFYNNEISEKSEIFDDQFSVERPDGSNFTLKIRSTKLEDSAMYFCASKEEPYEQYFGPGTRLTVT.

The genes are TRBV18 and TRBJ2-7; 8 bases agree with TRBD1. Losses at the gene ends were 0 bases for V and 0 bases for J; bases not matched to a gene: 7. This CDR3 region has 17 residues. In germline, CDR1 is KGHSH, CDR2 LQKENI. CDR3: CASSPPGFDRGSYEQYF. CDR3 bases: TGTGCCAGCTCACCACCGGGGTTTGACAGGGGCTCCTACGAGCAGTACTTC.

This chain uses TRBV20-1 with TRBJ2-2; maybe TRBD2 (5 bases). Trimming took off 5 bases at V and 4 bases at J, with 11 bases between the two ends. Germline assignment: CDR1 DFQATT and CDR2 SNEGSKA (reference sequence). This CDR3 spans 13 amino acids. CDR3 in amino acids: CSAGREGTGELFF. The CDR3 region has the DNA TGCAGTGCTGGCCGAGAGGGCACCGGGGAGCTGTTTTTT.

This clonotype was recorded many times. The chain couples TRBV6-2 or TRBV6-3 to TRBJ2-4; 7 nucleotides align to TRBD1. This CDR3 is built from 19 residues. Germline CDR1 is MNHEY and CDR2 is SVGEGT. Trimming at V came to 5 bases and at J to 0 bases, leaving 16 bases not matched to a gene. This chain's CDR3 is CASSVDRDSSSLAKNIQYF. For the CDR3, the DNA is TGTGCCAGCAGTGTTGACCGGGACAGCTCGTCGCTAGCCAAAAACATTCAGTACTTC.

There are many counts of this clonotype. The chain is built from TRBV6-5 and TRBJ2-5; D is possibly TRBD2 (5 bases). V dropped 2 bases and J dropped 2 bases, with 9 bases sitting between them. Germline V lookup: CDR1 MNHEY, CDR2 SVGAGI. This CDR3 spans 14 amino acids. In DNA, the CDR3 is TGTGCCAGCAGTTACGGCGGGTCACAAGAGACCCAGTACTTC. It encodes CASSYGGSQETQYF.

Many counts were recorded for this clonotype. The rearrangement uses TRBV20-1 and TRBJ2-3, with TRBD2 matching over 9 bases. V lost 3 bases to trimming and J lost 4 bases; unmatched junction nucleotides: 14. The V gene's germline CDR1 is DFQATT and CDR2 SNEGSKA (reference sequence). CDR3 length: 17 amino acids. CDR3 sequence reads: CSASLLVAGAPADTQYF. CDR3 nucleotide sequence: TGCAGTGCTAGTCTGCTCGTAGCGGGAGCCCCGGCAGATACGCAGTATTTT.

The table lists this clonotype with many counts. The chain is built from TRBV29-1 and TRBJ1-5; 9 bases map to TRBD1. The V and J ends lost 4 bases and 7 bases, in that order; junction bases with no gene match: 2. The V gene's germline CDR1 is SQVTM and CDR2 ANQGSEA. CDR3 size: 12 residues. In DNA, the CDR3 is TGCAGCGTTGCGGGACAGGGCCAGCCCCAGCATTTT. It yields the protein CSVAGQGQPQHF.

As concerns this clonotype: A much larger clone lies a single base off, so this may be a read error. The CDR3 loop reads CASTTANDEKLLF. As DNA, the CDR3 is TGTGCCAGCACGACAGCCAACGATGAAAAACTGCTTTTT. V is TRBV12-3 or TRBV12-4 and J is TRBJ1-4, with D perhaps TRBD1 (5 bases). This CDR3 has 13 residues.

The J gene is TRBJ2-7, the V gene TRBV12-3 or TRBV12-4; either TRBD1 or TRBD2 may fit D (5 bases each). The CDR3 has 15 residues. V dropped 6 bases and J dropped 9 bases, with 24 bases sitting between them. The CDR3 reads CASRPSSRDRFGQYF. CDR3 DNA sequence: TGTGCCAGCAGACCCTCCTCCCGGGACCGGTTCGGGCAGTACTTC.

This clonotype was seen at least ten times. CDR3 sequence (DNA): TGTGCCAGCACCGATGGACAGGGGAGGAAGGGCAATGAGCAGTTCTTC. It is translated as CASTDGQGRKGNEQFF. The chain carries TRBV12-3 or TRBV12-4 and TRBJ2-1, with 9 bases identical to TRBD1. The V segment lost 7 bases and the J segment 6 bases; nucleotides outside the gene matches: 13. There are 16 residues in the CDR3.